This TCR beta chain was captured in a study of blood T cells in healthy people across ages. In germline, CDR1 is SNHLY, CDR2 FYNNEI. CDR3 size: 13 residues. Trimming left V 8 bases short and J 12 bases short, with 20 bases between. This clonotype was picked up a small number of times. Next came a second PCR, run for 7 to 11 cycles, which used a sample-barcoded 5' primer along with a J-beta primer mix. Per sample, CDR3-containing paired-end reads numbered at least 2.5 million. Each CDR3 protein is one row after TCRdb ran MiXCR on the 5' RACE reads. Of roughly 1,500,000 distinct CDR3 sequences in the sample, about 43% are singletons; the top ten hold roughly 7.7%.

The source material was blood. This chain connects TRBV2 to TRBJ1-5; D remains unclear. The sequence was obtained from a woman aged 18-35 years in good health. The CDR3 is CASGASPRGFQHF. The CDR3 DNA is TGTGCCAGCGGTGCCTCCCCCCGGGGATTCCAGCATTTT.